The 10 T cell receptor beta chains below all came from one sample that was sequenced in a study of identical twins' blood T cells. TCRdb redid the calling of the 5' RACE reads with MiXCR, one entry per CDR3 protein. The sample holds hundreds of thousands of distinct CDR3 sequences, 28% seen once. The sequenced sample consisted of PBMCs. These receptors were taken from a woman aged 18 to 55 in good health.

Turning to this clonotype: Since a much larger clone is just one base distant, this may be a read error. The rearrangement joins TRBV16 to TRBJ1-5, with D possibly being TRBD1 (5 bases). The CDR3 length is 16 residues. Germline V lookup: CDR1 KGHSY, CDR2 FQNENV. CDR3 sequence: CASSQLGVWANQLQHF. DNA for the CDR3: TGTGCCAGCAGCCAATTGGGGGTGTGGGCCAATCAGCTCCAGCATTTT. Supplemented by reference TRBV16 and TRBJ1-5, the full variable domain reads GEEVAQTPKHLVRGEGQKAKLYCAPIKGHSYVFWYQQVLKNEFKFLISFQNENVFDETGMPKERFSAKCLPNSPCSLEIQATKLEDSAVYFCASSQLGVWANQLQHFGDGTRLSIL.

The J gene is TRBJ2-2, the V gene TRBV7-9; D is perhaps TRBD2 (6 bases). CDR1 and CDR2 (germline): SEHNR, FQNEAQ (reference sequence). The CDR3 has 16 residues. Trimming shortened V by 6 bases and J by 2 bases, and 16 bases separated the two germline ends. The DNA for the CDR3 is TGTGCCAGCAGACTAGCTGGGACGGCAAACACCGGGGAGCTGTTTTTT. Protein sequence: CASRLAGTANTGELFF.

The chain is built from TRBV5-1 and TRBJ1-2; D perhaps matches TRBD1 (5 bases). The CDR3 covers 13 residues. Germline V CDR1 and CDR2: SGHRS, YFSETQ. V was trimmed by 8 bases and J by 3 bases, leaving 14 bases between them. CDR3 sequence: CASSQETHYGYTF. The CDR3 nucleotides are TGCGCCAGTTCACAGGAGACTCACTATGGCTACACCTTC.

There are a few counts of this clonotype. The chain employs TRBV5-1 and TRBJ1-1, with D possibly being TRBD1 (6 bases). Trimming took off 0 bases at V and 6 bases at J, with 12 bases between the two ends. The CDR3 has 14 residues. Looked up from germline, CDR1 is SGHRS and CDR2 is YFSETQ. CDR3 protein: CASSLGTAFPEAFF. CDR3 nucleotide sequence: TGCGCCAGCAGCTTGGGGACAGCGTTTCCTGAAGCTTTCTTT.

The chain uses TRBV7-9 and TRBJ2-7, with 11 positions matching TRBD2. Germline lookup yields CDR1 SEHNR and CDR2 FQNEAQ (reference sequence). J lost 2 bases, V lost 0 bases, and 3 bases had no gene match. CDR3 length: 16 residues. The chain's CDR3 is CASSLATSGGTYEQYF. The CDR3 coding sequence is TGTGCCAGCAGCTTAGCCACTAGCGGGGGTACCTACGAGCAGTACTTC.

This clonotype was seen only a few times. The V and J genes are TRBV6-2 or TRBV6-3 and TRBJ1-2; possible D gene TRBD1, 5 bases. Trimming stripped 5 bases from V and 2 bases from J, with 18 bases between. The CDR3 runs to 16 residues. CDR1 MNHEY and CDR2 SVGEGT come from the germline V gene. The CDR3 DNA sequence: TGTGCCAGCAGTCTAACTTCCCCCGGGACCAACTATGGCTACACCTTC. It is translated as CASSLTSPGTNYGYTF.

The CDR3 region is CASSITLSKTQYF. The CDR3 nucleotides read TGTGCCAGTAGTATCACTCTCTCCAAGACCCAGTACTTC. The J gene is TRBJ2-5, the V gene TRBV19; D gene uncertain. CDR3 size: 13 residues. The germline CDR1 and CDR2 sequences are LNHDA and SQIVND (reference sequence). Trimming removed 3 bases at V and 6 bases at J, with 11 bases between.

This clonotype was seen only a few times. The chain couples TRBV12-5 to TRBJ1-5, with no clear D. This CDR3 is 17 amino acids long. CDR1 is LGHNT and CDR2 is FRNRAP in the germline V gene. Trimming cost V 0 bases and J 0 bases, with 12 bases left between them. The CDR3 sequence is CASGLVLSDNSNQPQHF. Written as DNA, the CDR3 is TGTGCTAGTGGTTTGGTACTTTCGGATAATAGCAATCAGCCCCAGCATTTT.

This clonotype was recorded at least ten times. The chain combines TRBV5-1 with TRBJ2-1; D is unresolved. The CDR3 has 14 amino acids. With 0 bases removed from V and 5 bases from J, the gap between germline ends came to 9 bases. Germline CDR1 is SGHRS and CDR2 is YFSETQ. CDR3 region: CASSLGQMNNEQFF. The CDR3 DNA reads TGCGCCAGCAGCTTGGGGCAGATGAACAATGAGCAGTTCTTC. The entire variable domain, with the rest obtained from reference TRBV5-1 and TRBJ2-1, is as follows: KAGVTQTPRYLIKTRGQQVTLSCSPISGHRSVSWYQQTPGQGLQFLFEYFSETQRNKGNFPGRFSGRQFSNSRSEMNVSTLELGDSALYLCASSLGQMNNEQFFGPGTRLTVL.

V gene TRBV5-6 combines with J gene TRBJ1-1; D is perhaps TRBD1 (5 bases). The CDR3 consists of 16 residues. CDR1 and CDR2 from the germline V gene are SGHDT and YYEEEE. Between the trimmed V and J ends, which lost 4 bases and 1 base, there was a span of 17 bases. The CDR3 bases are TGTGCCAGCAGCCTAGGGGTTCGCGCTACGAACACTGAAGCTTTCTTT. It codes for CASSLGVRATNTEAFF. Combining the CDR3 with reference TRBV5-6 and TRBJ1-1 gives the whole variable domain DAGVTQSPTHLIKTRGQQVTLRCSPKSGHDTVSWYQQALGQGPQFIFQYYEEEERQRGNFPDRFSGHQFPNYSSELNVNALLLGDSALYLCASSLGVRATNTEAFFGQGTRLTVV.